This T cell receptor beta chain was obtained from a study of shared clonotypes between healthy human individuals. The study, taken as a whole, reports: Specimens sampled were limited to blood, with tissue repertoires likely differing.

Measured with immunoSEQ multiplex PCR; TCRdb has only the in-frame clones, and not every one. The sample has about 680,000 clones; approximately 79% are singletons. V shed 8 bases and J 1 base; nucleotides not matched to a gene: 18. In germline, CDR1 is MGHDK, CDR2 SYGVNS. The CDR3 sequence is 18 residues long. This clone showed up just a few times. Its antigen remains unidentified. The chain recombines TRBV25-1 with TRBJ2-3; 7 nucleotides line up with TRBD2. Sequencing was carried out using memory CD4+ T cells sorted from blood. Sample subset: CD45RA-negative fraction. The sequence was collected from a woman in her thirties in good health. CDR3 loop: CASPGRRMSAGGTDTQYF. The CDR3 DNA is TGTGCCAGCCCCGGGCGCCGGATGTCGGCGGGGGGCACAGATACGCAGTATTTT.